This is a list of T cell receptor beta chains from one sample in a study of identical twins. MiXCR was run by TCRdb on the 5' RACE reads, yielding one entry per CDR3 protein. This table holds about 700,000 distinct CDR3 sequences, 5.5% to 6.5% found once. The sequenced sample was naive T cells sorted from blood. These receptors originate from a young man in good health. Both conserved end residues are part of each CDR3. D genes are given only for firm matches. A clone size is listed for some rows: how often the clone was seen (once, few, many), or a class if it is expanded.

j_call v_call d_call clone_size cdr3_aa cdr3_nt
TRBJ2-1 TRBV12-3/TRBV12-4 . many CASSLLGSNEQFF TGTGCCAGCAGTTTATTGGGTAGCAATGAGCAGTTCTTC
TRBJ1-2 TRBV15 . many CATSGAGERGYTF TGTGCCACCAGTGGCGCAGGGGAACGTGGCTACACCTTC
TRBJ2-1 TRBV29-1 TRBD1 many CSVRQGAREQFF TGCAGCGTGCGTCAGGGGGCGCGTGAGCAGTTCTTC
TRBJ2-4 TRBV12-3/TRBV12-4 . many CASSTSGLAKNIQYF TGTGCCAGCAGTACCTCAGGGTTAGCCAAAAACATTCAGTACTTC
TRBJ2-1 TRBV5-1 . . CASSRLAQSYNEQFF TGCGCCAGCAGCCGTTTAGCGCAGTCCTACAATGAGCAGTTCTTC
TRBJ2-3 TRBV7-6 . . CASRIGASTDTQYF TGTGCCAGCAGAATCGGAGCGAGCACAGATACGCAGTATTTT
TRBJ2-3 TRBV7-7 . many CASSLKAGHTDTQYF TGTGCCAGCAGCCTAAAAGCGGGACACACAGATACGCAGTATTTT
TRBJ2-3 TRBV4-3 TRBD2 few CASSQDRAGGDGLTDTQYF TGCGCCAGCAGCCAAGATAGGGCGGGGGGGGACGGGCTCACAGATACGCAGTATTTT
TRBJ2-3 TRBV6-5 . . CASSSSPRGTQYF TGTGCCAGCAGTTCGTCGCCCAGGGGTACGCAGTATTTT
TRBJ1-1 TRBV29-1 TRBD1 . CSVAGTGLRNTEAFF TGCAGCGTTGCCGGGACAGGGTTGAGGAACACTGAAGCTTTCTTT
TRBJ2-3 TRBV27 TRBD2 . CASSLPGEGTDTQYF TGTGCCAGCAGTTTACCCGGGGAGGGAACAGATACGCAGTATTTT
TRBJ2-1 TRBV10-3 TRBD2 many CAIRRLAGVIEQFF TGTGCCATCAGAAGACTAGCGGGAGTCATTGAGCAGTTCTTC
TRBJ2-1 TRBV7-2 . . CASSLYKGVPMDEQFF TGTGCCAGCAGCTTATACAAGGGGGTTCCCATGGATGAGCAGTTCTTC
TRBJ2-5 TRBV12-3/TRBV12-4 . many CASSLRGKETQYF TGTGCCAGCAGTTTACGCGGGAAAGAGACCCAGTACTTC
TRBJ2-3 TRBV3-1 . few CASSQGTQIDTTDTQYF TGTGCCAGCAGCCAAGGAACGCAAATCGACACCACAGATACGCAGTATTTT
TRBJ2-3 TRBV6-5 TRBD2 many CASSWPESTSGWGTDTQYF TGTGCCAGCAGTTGGCCGGAGTCAACTAGCGGATGGGGCACAGATACGCAGTATTTT
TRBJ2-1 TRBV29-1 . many CSVEGDGVSNEQFF TGCAGCGTTGAAGGCGACGGGGTCTCTAATGAGCAGTTCTTC
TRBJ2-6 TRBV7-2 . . CASSLAGHGRGSGANVLTF TGTGCCAGCAGCTTAGCGGGTCATGGGAGGGGGTCTGGGGCCAACGTCCTGACTTTC
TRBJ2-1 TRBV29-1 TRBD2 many CSVEVRLAETYNEQFF TGCAGCGTTGAAGTAAGGCTAGCGGAAACCTACAATGAGCAGTTCTTC
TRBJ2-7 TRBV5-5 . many CASSSYSGDGYEQYF TGTGCCAGCAGCTCCTACTCAGGGGACGGCTACGAGCAGTACTTC